This is a list of T cell receptor beta chains from one sample in a study of identifying expanded T cells in peripheral blood. Produced via immunoSEQ multiplex PCR; TCRdb's table is partial and in-frame only. The sample lists 75,000 to 95,000 clones; 80% to 90% were seen once. Input material: blood. These receptors came from a person between 18 and 75 years old in good health. CDR3s include the opening cysteine and the closing phenylalanine or tryptophan. A D gene is named only where the DNA matches it firmly. A row's size may be missing; if present it is once, few, many or a size class.

TRBV5-5	TRBJ1-2	.	TRBD1	CASSLRSLRQGGDYGYTF	TGTGCCAGCAGCTTACGGTCGCTCAGACAGGGGGGCGATTATGGCTACACCTTC
TRBV5-4	TRBJ2-1	.	TRBD2	CASSLGTSGINEQFF	TGTGCCAGCAGCTTGGGGACTAGCGGGATCAATGAGCAGTTCTTC
TRBV11-3	TRBJ1-2	.	.	CASSLDVSGHGYTF	TGTGCCAGCAGCTTAGATGTCTCAGGGCATGGCTACACCTTC
TRBV29-1	TRBJ2-7	.	.	CSVEENREKGEQYF	TGCAGCGTTGAAGAAAACAGGGAAAAAGGCGAGCAGTACTTC
TRBV5-6	TRBJ2-3	.	.	CASSLVGPATDTQYF	TGTGCCAGCAGCTTGGTAGGCCCGGCCACAGATACGCAGTATTTT
TRBV18	TRBJ2-7	.	.	CASSPSDPYEQYF	TGTGCCAGCTCACCAAGCGATCCCTACGAGCAGTACTTC
TRBV6-5	TRBJ1-2	.	.	CASGSESGYTF	TGTGCCAGCGGGTCGGAGAGTGGCTACACCTTC
TRBV5-4	TRBJ2-7	.	.	CASSFGVGEQYF	TGTGCCAGCAGCTTCGGGGTGGGCGAGCAGTACTTC
TRBV7-3	TRBJ2-1	.	TRBD2	CASSLTGLAGNSYNEQFF	TGTGCCAGCAGCTTAACGGGACTAGCGGGAAACTCCTACAATGAGCAGTTCTTC
TRBV9	TRBJ1-1	once	TRBD1	CASSRQGAFVDTEAFF	TGTGCCAGCAGCCGACAGGGGGCTTTCGTGGACACTGAAGCTTTCTTT
TRBV18	TRBJ2-1	.	.	CASSPLTGAGNEQFF	TGTGCCAGCTCACCACTGACGGGAGCGGGCAATGAGCAGTTCTTC
TRBV5-6	TRBJ2-5	once	.	CASSLDRLAKRIGETQYF	TGTGCCAGCAGCTTGGATCGCCTAGCGAAGAGGATTGGAGAGACCCAGTACTTC
TRBV19	TRBJ1-6	once	TRBD1	CASSPQGGDSPLHF	TGTGCCAGTAGTCCACAGGGGGGGGATTCACCCCTCCACTTT
TRBV11-2	TRBJ1-6	.	.	CASSSSGAKVSPLHF	TGTGCCAGCAGCTCCTCGGGGGCGAAAGTCTCACCCCTCCACTTT
TRBV6-1	TRBJ1-1	.	TRBD1	CALTGGQGFTEAFF	TGTGCCCTTACCGGGGGACAGGGATTCACTGAAGCTTTCTTT
TRBV5-5	TRBJ1-4	.	.	CASSFGQGEEKLFF	TGTGCCAGCAGCTTCGGGCAGGGTGAGGAAAAACTGTTTTTT
TRBV20-1	TRBJ2-5	.	.	CSARDQKTQYF	TGCAGTGCTAGAGATCAGAAGACCCAGTACTTC
TRBV5-1	TRBJ1-5	.	TRBD1	CASGTGQGQPQHF	TGCGCCAGCGGGACAGGGCAGGGACAGCCCCAGCATTTT
TRBV19	TRBJ1-1	.	.	CASSTTGTVPAAFF	TGTGCCAGTAGTACCACCGGGACTGTCCCCGCAGCTTTCTTT
TRBV11-1	TRBJ1-6	.	.	CASSLYGGTSYNSPLHF	TGTGCCAGCAGCCTCTACGGGGGGACCTCCTATAATTCACCCCTCCACTTT
TRBV4-2	TRBJ2-7	.	TRBD2	CASSQGPASGSSYEQYF	TGTGCCAGCAGCCAGGGTCCCGCTAGCGGGAGCTCCTACGAGCAGTACTTC
TRBV29-1	TRBJ1-2	.	.	CSANIGGVGGYTF	TGCAGCGCCAATATCGGAGGGGTGGGTGGCTACACCTTC
TRBV25-1	TRBJ1-4	.	.	CASSESKRTDGKLFF	TGTGCCAGCAGTGAATCGAAGAGGACTGACGGAAAACTGTTTTTT
TRBV6-5	TRBJ1-1	.	.	CASSPTGHYYTEAFF	TGTGCCAGCAGTCCTACGGGACACTATTACACTGAAGCTTTCTTT
TRBV5-4	TRBJ1-1	.	TRBD1	CASSSWQGASRAFF	TGTGCCAGCAGCAGCTGGCAGGGGGCCAGTCGGGCTTTCTTT
TRBV6-1	TRBJ1-1	.	.	CASSVNRNTEAFF	TGTGCCAGCAGTGTAAACCGAAACACTGAAGCTTTCTTT